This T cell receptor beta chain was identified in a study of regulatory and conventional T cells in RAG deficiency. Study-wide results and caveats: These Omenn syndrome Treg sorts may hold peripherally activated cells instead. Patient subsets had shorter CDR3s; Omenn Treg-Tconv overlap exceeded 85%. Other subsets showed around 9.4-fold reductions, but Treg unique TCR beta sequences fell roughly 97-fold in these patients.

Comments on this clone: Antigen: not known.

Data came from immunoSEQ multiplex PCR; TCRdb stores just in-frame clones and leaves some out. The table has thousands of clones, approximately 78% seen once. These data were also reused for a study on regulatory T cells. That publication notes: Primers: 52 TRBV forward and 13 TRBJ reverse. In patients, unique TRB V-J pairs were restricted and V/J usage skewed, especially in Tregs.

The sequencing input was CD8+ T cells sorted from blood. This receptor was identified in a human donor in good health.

The CDR3 DNA is TGTGCCAGCAGTGTAAATCACGGGGGCCCTGAAGCTTTCTTT. Amino acids: CASSVNHGGPEAFF. The rearrangement uses TRBV6-1 and TRBJ1-1; possible D gene TRBD1, 6 bases. CDR3 size: 14 residues. Germline values: CDR1 MNHNS, CDR2 SASEGT. V lost 4 bases to trimming and J lost 6 bases, with 15 bases between them.